Here is one T cell receptor (beta chain) with its context. This record belongs to a study of blood T cell repertoires in COVID-19. Study details: The study drew acute and convalescent COVID-19 samples from the United States, Italy and Spain. Sample material is recorded as cDNA or gDNA derived from T cells, B-cell-depleted T cells, or PBMCs.

Per the study methods: Nucleated cell number was recorded as an estimate derived from reference gene primer amplification. The repertoire was sequenced with immunoSEQ multiplex PCR; TCRdb's copy has only in-frame clones and lacks some. V and J calls and clone size are given by that table; D and trimming were obtained from the DNA. The sample yields approximately 260,000 clones, roughly nine tenths seen once. This CDR3 is built from 18 residues. Per germline, CDR1 PRHDT and CDR2 FYEKMQ (reference sequence). The junction had 9 bases not matched to a gene; V was cut back by 1 base and J by 0 bases. V is TRBV13 and J is TRBJ1-1, with 9 bases identical to TRBD1. The clonotype comes from a man in his fifties or sixties with acute or convalescent COVID-19. Sequencing input: peripheral blood. This CDR3 is CASSLVVGTGWMNTEAFF. The CDR3 DNA reads TGTGCCAGCAGCTTAGTGGTAGGGACAGGGTGGATGAACACTGAAGCTTTCTTT.